One sample yielded the 8 T cell receptor beta chains listed below, sequenced in a study of blood T cell repertoires in COVID-19. Here immunoSEQ multiplex PCR was the method, and the copy in TCRdb shows in-frame clones only, minus some. The sample contains under 100,000 clones, around 82% of which appear only once. The sample taken for sequencing was peripheral blood. These receptors all stem from a man in his sixties with COVID-19, enrolled during active disease.

This clone was recorded once. In nucleotides, the CDR3 is TGTGCCATCAGTGACGTAGCGGGAAAATATACGCAGTATTTT. Translated: CAISDVAGKYTQYF. This chain uses TRBV10-3 with TRBJ2-3, with 8 bases matching TRBD2. The CDR3 runs 14 residues. Unmatched junction bases numbered 6, after V lost 3 bases and J lost 7 bases. From germline, CDR1 is ENHRY and CDR2 SYGVKD.

This clone appeared a single time. The V call is TRBV30, the J call TRBJ2-7; 7 bases agree with TRBD1. The length of the CDR3 is 11 residues. V lost 4 bases and J lost 9; bases outside the gene matches: 6. Germline V lookup: CDR1 GTSNPN, CDR2 SVGIG (reference sequence). The CDR3 DNA reads as TGTGCCTGGACCGACAGGGAGCGGCAGTACTTC. It codes for CAWTDRERQYF.

The chain has TRBV10-3 and TRBJ1-6, with 7 positions matching TRBD1. The CDR3 length is 15 residues. The germline V gene has CDR1 ENHRY and CDR2 SYGVKD. With V trimmed by 0 bases and J by 7 bases, 3 bases remained unmatched. The DNA for the CDR3 is TGTGCCATCAGTGAGTCGTCAGGGGGGAATTCACCCCTCCACTTT. This translates into CAISESSGGNSPLHF.

This chain uses TRBV19 with TRBJ2-2, with TRBD2 matching 8 bases. The ends lost 5 bases at V and 6 bases at J; junction bases unmatched: 11. The CDR3 runs to 16 residues. The germline CDR1 and CDR2 sequences are LNHDA and SQIVND (reference sequence). The CDR3 region has the DNA TGTGCCAGTAGTCAGGGACTAGGGACTCTCCCCGGGGAGCTGTTTTTT. Translation gives CASSQGLGTLPGELFF.

In this sample, this clone turned up a few times. The gene calls are TRBV6-5 and TRBJ1-6; no clear D. V lost 0 bases, J lost 9 bases, and 9 bases lay in between. The CDR3 length is 14 residues. Germline V gives CDR1 MNHEY, CDR2 SVGAGI. This CDR3 reads CASSYSASGSPLHF. DNA for the CDR3: TGTGCCAGCAGTTACTCTGCGTCCGGTTCACCCCTCCACTTT.

This clone was detected once. This chain links TRBV19 with TRBJ2-1; D perhaps matches TRBD2 (5 bases). V lost 3 bases and J lost 4, with 7 bases in between. The CDR3 spans 13 residues. Germline CDR1 and CDR2: LNHDA and SQIVND (reference sequence). For the CDR3, the DNA is TGTGCCAGTAGTATTGGACTTTACAATGAGCAGTTCTTC. Translated: CASSIGLYNEQFF.

Regarding this clone: Other DNA sequences in the sample encode the same CDR3. The V gene is TRBV6-2 or TRBV6-3, the J gene TRBJ2-3, with 12 nucleotides matching TRBD2. CDR3 length: 17 residues. The trim removed 2 bases at V and 5 bases at J, leaving 8 bases unmatched. The germline V gene has CDR1 MNHEY and CDR2 SVGEGT. The CDR3 sequence is CASSYPRLAGAGDTQYF. The CDR3, as DNA: TGTGCCAGCAGTTACCCCCGACTAGCGGGAGCGGGAGATACGCAGTATTTT.

The chain joins TRBV7-9 to TRBJ1-3; 7 bases fit TRBD1. The CDR3 is 15 residues long. From germline, CDR1 is SEHNR and CDR2 FQNEAQ (reference sequence). The junction had 6 bases not matched to a gene; V was cut back by 5 bases and J by 2 bases. CDR3 nucleotide sequence: TGTGCCAGCAGCCCGACAGGGAGCGCTGGAAACACCATATATTTT. Its protein product is CASSPTGSAGNTIYF.